This passage covers 21 T cell receptor beta chains from one sample sequenced in a study of blood T cell repertoires in COVID-19. Here immunoSEQ multiplex PCR was the method, and the copy in TCRdb shows in-frame clones only, minus some. The sample carries approximately 170,000 clones, 83% recorded once. Sample: peripheral blood. These receptors were taken from a woman older than 75 with acute or convalescent COVID-19.

This chain connects TRBV6-5 to TRBJ2-5; TRBD2 matches 13 bases. This CDR3 comprises 16 residues. In germline, CDR1 is MNHEY, CDR2 SVGAGI. J gave up 2 bases and V 0 bases, and 0 bases lay outside the gene matches. The CDR3 DNA sequence: TGTGCCAGCAGTTACTCGACTAGCGGGGGGCAAGAGACCCAGTACTTC. Protein: CASSYSTSGGQETQYF.

The V gene is TRBV6-6, the J gene TRBJ1-4; TRBD1 matches 7 bases. The CDR3 contains 15 residues. V gave up 6 bases and J gave up 0 bases; unmatched junction bases: 4. Per germline, CDR1 MNHNY and CDR2 SVGAGI (reference sequence). The CDR3 nucleotides read TGTGCCAGCAGGGAAACAGGGGCAACTAATGAAAAACTGTTTTTT. It encodes CASRETGATNEKLFF.

This chain joins TRBV4-1 and TRBJ2-7; D unclear. The CDR3 consists of 13 residues. Trimming cost V 1 base and J 7 bases, with 11 bases left between them. Germline-derived CDR1 and CDR2 are MGHRA and YSYEKL. Written as DNA, the CDR3 is TGCGCCAGCAGCCAAGGCACCGGTTTGGAGCAGTACTTC. Translation gives CASSQGTGLEQYF.

This clone was seen only once. The chain couples TRBV9 to TRBJ1-3, with D unclear. There are 15 residues in the CDR3. V lost 0 bases, J lost 4 bases, and 11 bases lay in between. Germline V gene data show CDR1 as SGDLS and CDR2 as YYNGEE. The CDR3 loop is CASSVAVGSGNTIYF. CDR3 DNA: TGTGCCAGCAGCGTAGCTGTGGGCTCGGGAAACACCATATATTTT.

Only a few counts were recorded for this clone. This chain joins TRBV10-3 and TRBJ2-1; D may be TRBD1 (6 bases). In germline, CDR1 is ENHRY, CDR2 SYGVKD. V was cut by 7 bases and J by 6 bases, with 16 bases left in between. The CDR3 extends over 14 amino acids. DNA for the CDR3: TGTGCCATCAACGAGGGGGACGTCAGCAATGAGCAGTTCTTC. Amino acids: CAINEGDVSNEQFF.

This chain links TRBV18 with TRBJ2-3; 14 bases line up with TRBD2. The germline V gene encodes CDR1 KGHSH and CDR2 LQKENI. The CDR3 extends over 16 amino acids. J was trimmed by 11 bases and V by 3 bases; bases with no gene match: 10. The CDR3 bases are TGTGCCAGCTCACCTCAGCCGACTAGCGGGGGGGAAAAGCAGTATTTT. Protein sequence: CASSPQPTSGGEKQYF.

The chain recombines TRBV10-3 with TRBJ1-5; D gene unclear. Trimming took 1 base from V and 6 from J, leaving 7 bases between them. Germline V gene sequence: CDR1 ENHRY, CDR2 SYGVKD. CDR3 length: 13 residues. The CDR3 protein is CAISELPGQPQHF. DNA of the CDR3: TGTGCCATCAGTGAGTTGCCGGGTCAGCCCCAGCATTTT.

This clone was seen a single time. This chain uses TRBV6-2 or TRBV6-3 with TRBJ2-7, with 9 positions matching TRBD1. The germline gives CDR1 MNHEY, CDR2 SVGEGT. After removal of 6 bases from V and 1 base from J, the junction contained 10 bases not matched to a gene. The length of the CDR3 is 16 residues. CDR3: CASSRDRGARSYEQYF. CDR3 DNA sequence: TGTGCCAGCAGCCGAGACAGGGGGGCTAGGTCCTACGAGCAGTACTTC.

This clone was picked up one time. The genes are TRBV6-5 and TRBJ1-1; 8 bases are a match to TRBD1. The germline V gene encodes CDR1 MNHEY and CDR2 SVGAGI. J lost 4 bases, V lost 6 bases, and 4 bases had no gene match. This CDR3 comprises 13 residues. In nucleotides, the CDR3 is TGTGCCAGCAGATTACAGGGGGGCACTGAAGCTTTCTTT. It codes for CASRLQGGTEAFF.

The gene calls are TRBV19 and TRBJ1-5, with D maybe TRBD1 (5 bases). The CDR3 extends over 14 amino acids. Deletions cut 4 bases from V and 7 bases from J, with 14 bases between. CDR1 is LNHDA, CDR2 SQIVND, per germline (reference sequence). CDR3 bases: TGTGCCAGTAGTAGTGTGGCGGGGCAGCAGCCCCAGCATTTT. Translation gives CASSSVAGQQPQHF.

CDR3 bases: TGTGCCAACAATTTGGGACAGGACGTTAGCACAGATACGCAGTATTTT. It encodes CANNLGQDVSTDTQYF. The chain couples TRBV2 to TRBJ2-3; 8 positions match TRBD1. Germline V lookup: CDR1 SNHLY, CDR2 FYNNEI. The CDR3 is 16 amino acids. With 10 bases clipped from V and 0 bases from J, the junction kept 12 bases outside the gene matches.

The chain uses TRBV19 and TRBJ2-2; TRBD2 aligns across 7 bases. The trim removed 3 bases at V and 4 bases at J, leaving 2 bases unmatched. This CDR3 has 14 amino acids. The germline CDR1 and CDR2 sequences are LNHDA and SQIVND (reference sequence). The CDR3 region is CASSMREGTGELFF. CDR3 in DNA: TGTGCCAGTAGTATGAGGGAGGGCACCGGGGAGCTGTTTTTT.

This chain uses TRBV19 with TRBJ2-4, with D perhaps TRBD2 (6 bases). The CDR3 spans 18 residues. Between the trimmed V and J ends, which lost 1 base and 0 bases, there was a span of 16 bases. CDR1 LNHDA and CDR2 SQIVND come from the germline V gene (reference sequence). CDR3 protein: CASSIATRGKLAKNIQYF. As DNA, the CDR3 is TGTGCCAGTAGTATAGCAACCCGGGGGAAACTAGCCAAAAACATTCAGTACTTC. Filled out from reference TRBV19 and TRBJ2-4, the complete variable domain reads DGGITQSPKYLFRKEGQNVTLSCEQNLNHDAMYWYRQDPGQGLRLIYYSQIVNDFQKGDIAEGYSVSREKKESFPLTVTSAQKNPTAFYLCASSIATRGKLAKNIQYFGAGTRLSVL.

The chain carries TRBV6-5 and TRBJ2-4; possible D gene TRBD2, 5 bases. V was shortened by 7 bases and J by 6 bases, with 13 bases between the two germline ends. The length of the CDR3 is 13 residues. Germline lookup yields CDR1 MNHEY and CDR2 SVGAGI. The CDR3 DNA is TGTGCCAGCACAGTTTCTGGAGGAAACATTCAGTACTTC. This translates into CASTVSGGNIQYF.

This chain joins TRBV5-1 and TRBJ2-7, with TRBD1 matching over 9 bases. Germline CDR1 is SGHRS and CDR2 is YFSETQ. V was clipped by 4 bases and J by 5 bases; unmatched bases: 10. The CDR3 spans 15 residues. The CDR3 is CASSPTGTGSHEQYF. The CDR3, as DNA: TGCGCCAGCAGCCCGACCGGGACAGGGTCCCACGAGCAGTACTTC.

This clone was recorded once. Other DNA variants within this sample encode the same CDR3. V and J are TRBV7-2 and TRBJ1-5; TRBD1 matches at 8 bases. The CDR3 totals 14 residues. V gave up 4 bases and J gave up 4 bases; unmatched junction bases: 3. CDR1 is SGHTA, CDR2 FQGNSA, per germline. The CDR3 here is CASSSTGGNQPQHF. The CDR3 DNA reads TGTGCCAGCAGCTCAACAGGGGGGAATCAGCCCCAGCATTTT. Full variable domain (missing parts from reference TRBV7-2 and TRBJ1-5): GAGVSQSPSNKVTEKGKDVELRCDPISGHTALYWYRQSLGQGLEFLIYFQGNSAPDKSGLPSDRFSAERTGGSVSTLTIQRTQQEDSAVYLCASSSTGGNQPQHFGDGTRLSIL.

The V gene is TRBV28, the J gene TRBJ1-2; TRBD1 aligns across 8 bases. Germline V gene data show CDR1 as MDHEN and CDR2 as SYDVKM. The CDR3 has 15 amino acids. With 4 bases clipped from V and 1 base from J, the junction kept 5 bases outside the gene matches. The CDR3, as DNA: TGTGCCAGCAGTTCAGGGACAGGCGTTAACTATGGCTACACCTTC. Translated, it gives CASSSGTGVNYGYTF.

V and J are TRBV19 and TRBJ1-6; the D is unclear. The CDR3 length is 15 residues. Germline CDR1 reads LNHDA; CDR2 reads SQIVND (reference sequence). Trimming stripped 3 bases from V and 0 bases from J, with 6 bases between. The CDR3 DNA reads as TGTGCCAGTAGTATTCAGTTCTCCTATAATTCACCCCTCCACTTT. This encodes CASSIQFSYNSPLHF. Combining the CDR3 with reference TRBV19 and TRBJ1-6 gives the whole variable domain DGGITQSPKYLFRKEGQNVTLSCEQNLNHDAMYWYRQDPGQGLRLIYYSQIVNDFQKGDIAEGYSVSREKKESFPLTVTSAQKNPTAFYLCASSIQFSYNSPLHFGNGTRLTVT.

CDR3 nucleotide sequence: TGTGCCAGCAGTCCCCCGACAGGGGGCATCCGCACCGGGGAGCTGTTTTTT. Translated: CASSPPTGGIRTGELFF. The chain carries TRBV6-6 and TRBJ2-2; 10 nucleotides match TRBD1. J lost 4 bases, V lost 5 bases, and 10 bases had no gene match. Germline V gene sequence: CDR1 MNHNY, CDR2 SVGAGI (reference sequence). The CDR3 covers 17 residues.

The genes are TRBV3-1 (or the pseudogene TRBV3-2) and TRBJ2-7; unclear D gene. This CDR3 is 14 amino acids long. Germline V gene sequence: CDR1 LGHDT, CDR2 YNNKEL (reference sequence). V lost 0 bases to trimming and J lost 4 bases, with 10 bases between them. CDR3 coding DNA: TGTGCCAGCAGCCAAGATCTTGTCACTTACGAGCAGTACTTC. Translated: CASSQDLVTYEQYF.

This sequence joins TRBV5-6 and TRBJ2-6, with D possibly being TRBD2 (5 bases). This CDR3 has 19 residues. V lost 0 bases and J lost 4, with 20 bases in between. Germline CDR1 is SGHDT and CDR2 is YYEEEE. CDR3 sequence: CASSLGIPGFGGGANVLTF. In DNA, the CDR3 is TGTGCCAGCAGCTTGGGCATCCCGGGATTCGGCGGGGGGGCCAACGTCCTGACTTTC.